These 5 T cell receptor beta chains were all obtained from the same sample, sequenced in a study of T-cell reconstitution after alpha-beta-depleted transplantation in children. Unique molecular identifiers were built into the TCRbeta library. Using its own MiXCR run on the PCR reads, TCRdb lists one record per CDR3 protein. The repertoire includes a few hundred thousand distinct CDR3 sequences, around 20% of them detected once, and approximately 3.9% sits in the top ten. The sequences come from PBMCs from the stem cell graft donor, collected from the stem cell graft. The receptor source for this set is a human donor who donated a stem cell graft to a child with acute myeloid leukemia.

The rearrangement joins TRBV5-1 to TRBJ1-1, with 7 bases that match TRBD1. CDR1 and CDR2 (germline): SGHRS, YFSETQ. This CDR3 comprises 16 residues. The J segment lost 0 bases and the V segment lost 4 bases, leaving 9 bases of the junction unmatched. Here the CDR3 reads CASSPSGTEMNTEAFF. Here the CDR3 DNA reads TGCGCCAGCAGCCCCTCAGGGACAGAGATGAACACTGAAGCTTTCTTT. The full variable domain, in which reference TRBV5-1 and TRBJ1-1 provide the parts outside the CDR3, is KAGVTQTPRYLIKTRGQQVTLSCSPISGHRSVSWYQQTPGQGLQFLFEYFSETQRNKGNFPGRFSGRQFSNSRSEMNVSTLELGDSALYLCASSPSGTEMNTEAFFGQGTRLTVV.

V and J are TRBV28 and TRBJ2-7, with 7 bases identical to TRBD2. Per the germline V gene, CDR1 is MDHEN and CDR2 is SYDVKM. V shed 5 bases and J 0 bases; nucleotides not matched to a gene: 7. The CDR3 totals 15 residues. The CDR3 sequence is CASSLAGRDSYEQYF. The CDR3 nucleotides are TGTGCCAGCAGTCTGGCAGGGAGGGACTCCTACGAGCAGTACTTC.

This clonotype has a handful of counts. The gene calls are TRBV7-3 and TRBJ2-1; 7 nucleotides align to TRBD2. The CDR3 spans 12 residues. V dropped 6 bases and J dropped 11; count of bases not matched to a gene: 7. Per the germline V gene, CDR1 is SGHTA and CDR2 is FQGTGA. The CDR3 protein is CASRQEGTKQFF. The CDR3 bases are TGTGCCAGCAGACAAGAAGGGACTAAGCAGTTCTTC.

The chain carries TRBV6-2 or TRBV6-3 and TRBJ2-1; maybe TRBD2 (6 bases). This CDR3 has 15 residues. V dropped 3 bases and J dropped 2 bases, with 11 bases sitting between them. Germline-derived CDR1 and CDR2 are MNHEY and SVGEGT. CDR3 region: CASSYGLATYNEQFF. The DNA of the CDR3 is TGTGCCAGCAGTTATGGTCTAGCGACCTACAATGAGCAGTTCTTC.

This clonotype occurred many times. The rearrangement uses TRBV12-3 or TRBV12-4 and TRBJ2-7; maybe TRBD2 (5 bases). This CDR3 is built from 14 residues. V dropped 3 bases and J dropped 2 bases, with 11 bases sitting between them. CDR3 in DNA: TGTGCCAGCAGTTTTGCGGGTAAGACCTACGAGCAGTACTTC. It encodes CASSFAGKTYEQYF.